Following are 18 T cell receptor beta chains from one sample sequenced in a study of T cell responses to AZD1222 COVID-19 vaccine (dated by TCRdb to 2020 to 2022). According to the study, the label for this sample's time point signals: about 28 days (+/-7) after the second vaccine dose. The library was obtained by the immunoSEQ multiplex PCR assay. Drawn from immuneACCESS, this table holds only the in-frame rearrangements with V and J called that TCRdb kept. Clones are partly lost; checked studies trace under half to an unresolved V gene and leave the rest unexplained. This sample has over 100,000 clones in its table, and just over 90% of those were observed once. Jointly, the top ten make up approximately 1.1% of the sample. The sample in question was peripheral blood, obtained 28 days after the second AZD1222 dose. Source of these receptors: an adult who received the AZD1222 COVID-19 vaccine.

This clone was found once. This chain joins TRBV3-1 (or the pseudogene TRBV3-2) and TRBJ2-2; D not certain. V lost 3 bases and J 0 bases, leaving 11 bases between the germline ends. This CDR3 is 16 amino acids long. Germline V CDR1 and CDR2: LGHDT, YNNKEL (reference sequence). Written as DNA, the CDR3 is TGTGCCAGCAGCCAGGGTACTCGCCCGAACACCGGGGAGCTGTTTTTT. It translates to CASSQGTRPNTGELFF.

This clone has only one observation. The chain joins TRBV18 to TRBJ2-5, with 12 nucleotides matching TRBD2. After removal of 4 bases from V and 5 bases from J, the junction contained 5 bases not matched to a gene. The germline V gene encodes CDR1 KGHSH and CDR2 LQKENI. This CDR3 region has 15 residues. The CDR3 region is CASSQTSGSEETQYF. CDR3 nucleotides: TGTGCCAGCTCACAGACTAGCGGGAGCGAGGAGACCCAGTACTTC.

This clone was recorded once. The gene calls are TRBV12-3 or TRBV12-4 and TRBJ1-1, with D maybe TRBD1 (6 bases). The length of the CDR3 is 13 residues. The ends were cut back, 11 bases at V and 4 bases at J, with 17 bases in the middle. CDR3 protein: CAAQGERSTEAFF. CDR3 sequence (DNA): TGTGCCGCACAGGGCGAGCGGAGCACTGAAGCTTTCTTT.

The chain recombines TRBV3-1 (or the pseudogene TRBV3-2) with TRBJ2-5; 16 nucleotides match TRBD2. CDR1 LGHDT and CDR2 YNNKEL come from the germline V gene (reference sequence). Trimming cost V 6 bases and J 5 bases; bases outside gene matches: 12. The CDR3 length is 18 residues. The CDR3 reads CASSQIPGTSGGVETQYF. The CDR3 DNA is TGTGCCAGCAGTCAGATCCCCGGGACTAGCGGGGGGGTGGAGACCCAGTACTTC.

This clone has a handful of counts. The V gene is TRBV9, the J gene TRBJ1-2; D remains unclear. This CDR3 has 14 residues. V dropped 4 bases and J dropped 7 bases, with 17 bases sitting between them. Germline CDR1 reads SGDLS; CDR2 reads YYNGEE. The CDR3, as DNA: TGTGCCAGCAGCCCCCGCGGACGTAACGGTGGCTACACCTTC. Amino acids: CASSPRGRNGGYTF.

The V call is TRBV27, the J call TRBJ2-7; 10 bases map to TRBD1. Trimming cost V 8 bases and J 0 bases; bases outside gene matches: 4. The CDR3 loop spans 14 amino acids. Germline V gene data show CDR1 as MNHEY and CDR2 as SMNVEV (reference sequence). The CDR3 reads CASGQGVSSYEQYF. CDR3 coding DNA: TGTGCCAGCGGACAGGGGGTCAGCTCCTACGAGCAGTACTTC.

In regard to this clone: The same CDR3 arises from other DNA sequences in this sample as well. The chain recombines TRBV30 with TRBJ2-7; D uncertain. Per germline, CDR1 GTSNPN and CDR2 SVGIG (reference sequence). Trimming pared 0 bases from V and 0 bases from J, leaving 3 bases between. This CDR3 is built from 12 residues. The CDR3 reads CAWSVNSYEQYF. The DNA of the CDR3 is TGTGCCTGGAGTGTCAACTCCTACGAGCAGTACTTC. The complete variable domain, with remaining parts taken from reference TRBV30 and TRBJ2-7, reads SQTIHQWPATLVQPVGSPLSLECTVEGTSNPNLYWYRQAAGRGLQLLFYSVGIGQISSEVPQNLSASRPQDRQFILSSKKLLLSDSGFYLCAWSVNSYEQYFGPGTRLTVT.

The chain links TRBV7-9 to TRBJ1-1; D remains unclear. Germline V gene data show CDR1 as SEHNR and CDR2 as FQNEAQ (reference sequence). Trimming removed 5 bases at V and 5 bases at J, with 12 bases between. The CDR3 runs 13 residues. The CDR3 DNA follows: TGTGCCAGCAGCCTCACGGAGGGTACTGAAGCTTTCTTT. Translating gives CASSLTEGTEAFF.

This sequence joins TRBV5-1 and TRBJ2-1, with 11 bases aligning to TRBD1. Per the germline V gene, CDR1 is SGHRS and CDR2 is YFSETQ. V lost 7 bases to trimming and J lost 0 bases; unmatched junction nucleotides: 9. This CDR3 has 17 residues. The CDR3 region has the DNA TGCGCCAGCGGTTCCGGGACAGGGGGTAGCTCCTACAATGAGCAGTTCTTC. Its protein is CASGSGTGGSSYNEQFF.

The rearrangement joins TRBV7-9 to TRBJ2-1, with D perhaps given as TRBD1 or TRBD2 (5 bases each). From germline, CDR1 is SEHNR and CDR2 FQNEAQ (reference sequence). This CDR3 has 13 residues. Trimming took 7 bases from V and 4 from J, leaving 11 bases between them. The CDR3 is CASTGTTYNEQFF. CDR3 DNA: TGTGCCAGCACCGGGACCACATACAATGAGCAGTTCTTC.

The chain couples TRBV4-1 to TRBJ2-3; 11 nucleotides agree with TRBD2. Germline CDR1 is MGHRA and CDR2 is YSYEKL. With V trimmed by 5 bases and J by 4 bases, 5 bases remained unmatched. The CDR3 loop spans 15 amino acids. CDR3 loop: CASSVTSGSPDTQYF. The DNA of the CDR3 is TGCGCCAGCAGCGTCACTAGCGGGAGCCCAGATACGCAGTATTTT.

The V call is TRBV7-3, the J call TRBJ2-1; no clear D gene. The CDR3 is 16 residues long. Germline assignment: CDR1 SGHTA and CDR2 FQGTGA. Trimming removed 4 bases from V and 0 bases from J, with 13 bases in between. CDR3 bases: TGTGCCAGCAGCTCCACTGCCGGTACCTCCTACAATGAGCAGTTCTTC. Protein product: CASSSTAGTSYNEQFF.

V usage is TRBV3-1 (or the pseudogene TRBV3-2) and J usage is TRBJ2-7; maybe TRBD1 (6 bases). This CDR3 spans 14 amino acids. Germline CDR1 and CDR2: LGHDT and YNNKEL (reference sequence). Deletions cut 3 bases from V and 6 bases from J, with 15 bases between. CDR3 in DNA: TGTGCCAGCAGCCACGTTGGCAGGGGCGCCGAGCAGTACTTC. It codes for CASSHVGRGAEQYF.

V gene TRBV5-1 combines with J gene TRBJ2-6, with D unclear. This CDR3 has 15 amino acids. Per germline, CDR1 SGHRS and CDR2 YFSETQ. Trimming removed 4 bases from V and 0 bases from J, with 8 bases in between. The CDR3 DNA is TGCGCCAGCAGCCCTACAAACTCTGGGGCCAACGTCCTGACTTTC. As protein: CASSPTNSGANVLTF.

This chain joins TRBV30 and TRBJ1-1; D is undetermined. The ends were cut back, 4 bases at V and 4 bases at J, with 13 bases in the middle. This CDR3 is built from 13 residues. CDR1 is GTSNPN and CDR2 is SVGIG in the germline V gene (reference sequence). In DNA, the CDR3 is TGTGCCTGGACCGTAGCGGGAGGCACTGAAGCTTTCTTT. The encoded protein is CAWTVAGGTEAFF.

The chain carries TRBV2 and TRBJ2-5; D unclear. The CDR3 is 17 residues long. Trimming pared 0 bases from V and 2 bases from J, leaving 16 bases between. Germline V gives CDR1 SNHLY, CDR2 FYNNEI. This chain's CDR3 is CASSEAVQTIYQETQYF. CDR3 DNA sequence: TGTGCCAGCAGTGAAGCCGTACAAACCATTTATCAAGAGACCCAGTACTTC.

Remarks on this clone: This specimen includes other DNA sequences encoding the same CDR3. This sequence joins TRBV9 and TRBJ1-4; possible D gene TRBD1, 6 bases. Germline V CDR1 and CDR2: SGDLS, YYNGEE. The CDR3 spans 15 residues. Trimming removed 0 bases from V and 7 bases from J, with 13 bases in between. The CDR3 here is CASSVEGGLGEKLFF. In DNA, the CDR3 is TGTGCCAGCAGCGTAGAGGGGGGCTTAGGTGAAAAACTGTTTTTT.

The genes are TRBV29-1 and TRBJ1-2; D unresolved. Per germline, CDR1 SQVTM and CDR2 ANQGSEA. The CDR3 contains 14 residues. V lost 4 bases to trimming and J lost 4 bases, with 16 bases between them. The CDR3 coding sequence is TGCAGCGTTGTGGGAAGGGCCTCCCCCTATGGCTACACCTTC. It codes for CSVVGRASPYGYTF.